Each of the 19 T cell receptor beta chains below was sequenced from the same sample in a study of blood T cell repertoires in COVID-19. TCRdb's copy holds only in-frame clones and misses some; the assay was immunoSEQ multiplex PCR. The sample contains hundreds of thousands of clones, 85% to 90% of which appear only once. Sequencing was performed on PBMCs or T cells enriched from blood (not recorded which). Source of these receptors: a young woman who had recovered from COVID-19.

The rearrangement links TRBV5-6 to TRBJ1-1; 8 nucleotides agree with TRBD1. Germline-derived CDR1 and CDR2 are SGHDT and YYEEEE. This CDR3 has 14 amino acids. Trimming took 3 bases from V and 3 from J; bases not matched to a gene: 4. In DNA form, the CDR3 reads TGTGCCAGCAGCTGGGGACAGGCGTACACTGAAGCTTTCTTT. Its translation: CASSWGQAYTEAFF.

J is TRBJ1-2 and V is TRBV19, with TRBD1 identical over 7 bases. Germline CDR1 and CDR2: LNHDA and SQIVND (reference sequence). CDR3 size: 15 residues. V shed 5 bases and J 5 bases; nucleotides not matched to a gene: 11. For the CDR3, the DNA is TGTGCCAGTAGTGTACAGGCAGGGGGGAATTATGGCTACACCTTC. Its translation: CASSVQAGGNYGYTF.

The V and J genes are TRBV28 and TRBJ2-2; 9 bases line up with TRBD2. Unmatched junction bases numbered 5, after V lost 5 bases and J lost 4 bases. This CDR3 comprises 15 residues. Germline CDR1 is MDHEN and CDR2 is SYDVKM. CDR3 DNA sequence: TGTGCCAGCAGTCGCATTAGCGGGGGCACCGGGGAGCTGTTTTTT. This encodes CASSRISGGTGELFF.

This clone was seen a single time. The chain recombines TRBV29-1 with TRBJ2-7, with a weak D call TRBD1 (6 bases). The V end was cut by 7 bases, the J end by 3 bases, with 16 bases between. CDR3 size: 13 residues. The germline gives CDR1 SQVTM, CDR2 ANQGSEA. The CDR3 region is CSALTGPNYEQYF. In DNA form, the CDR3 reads TGCAGCGCCCTGACAGGACCAAACTACGAGCAGTACTTC.

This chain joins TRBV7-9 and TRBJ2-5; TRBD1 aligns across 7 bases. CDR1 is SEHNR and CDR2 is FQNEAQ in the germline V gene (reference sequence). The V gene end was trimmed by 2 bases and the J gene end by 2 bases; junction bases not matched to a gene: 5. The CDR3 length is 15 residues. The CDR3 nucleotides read TGTGCCAGCAGCTTAATGGGGGACAGACAAGAGACCCAGTACTTC. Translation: CASSLMGDRQETQYF.

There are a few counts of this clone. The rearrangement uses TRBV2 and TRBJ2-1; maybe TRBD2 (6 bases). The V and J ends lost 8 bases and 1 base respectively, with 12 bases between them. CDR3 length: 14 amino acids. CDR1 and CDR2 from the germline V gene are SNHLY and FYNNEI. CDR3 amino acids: CASLEGSSYNEQFF. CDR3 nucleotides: TGTGCCAGCCTGGAGGGGAGTTCCTACAATGAGCAGTTCTTC.

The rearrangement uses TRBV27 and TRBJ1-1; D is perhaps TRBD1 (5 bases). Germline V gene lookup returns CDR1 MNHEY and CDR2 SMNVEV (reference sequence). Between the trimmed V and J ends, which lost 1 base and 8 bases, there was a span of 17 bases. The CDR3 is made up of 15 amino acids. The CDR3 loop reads CASSLFRAVHFEAFF. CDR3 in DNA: TGTGCCAGCAGTTTATTCAGGGCTGTTCACTTCGAAGCTTTCTTT.

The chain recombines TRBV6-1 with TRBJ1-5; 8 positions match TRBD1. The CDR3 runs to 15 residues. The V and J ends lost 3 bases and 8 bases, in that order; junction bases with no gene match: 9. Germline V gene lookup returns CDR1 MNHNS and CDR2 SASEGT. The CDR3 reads CASSDGTGAGEPQHF. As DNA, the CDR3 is TGTGCCAGCAGTGACGGGACAGGCGCAGGGGAGCCCCAGCATTTT.

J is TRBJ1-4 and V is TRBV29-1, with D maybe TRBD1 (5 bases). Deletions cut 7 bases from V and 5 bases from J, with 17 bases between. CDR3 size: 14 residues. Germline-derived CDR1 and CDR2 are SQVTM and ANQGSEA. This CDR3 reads CSAGPYGGNEKLFF. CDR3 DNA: TGCAGCGCTGGCCCCTACGGGGGGAATGAAAAACTGTTTTTT.

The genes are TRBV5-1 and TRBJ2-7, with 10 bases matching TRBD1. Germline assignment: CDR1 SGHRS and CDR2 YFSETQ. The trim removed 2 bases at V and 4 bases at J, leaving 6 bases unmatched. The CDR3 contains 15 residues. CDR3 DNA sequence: TGCGCCAGCAGCTTCGACAGGGGGCATAGTTACGAGCAGTACTTC. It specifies CASSFDRGHSYEQYF.

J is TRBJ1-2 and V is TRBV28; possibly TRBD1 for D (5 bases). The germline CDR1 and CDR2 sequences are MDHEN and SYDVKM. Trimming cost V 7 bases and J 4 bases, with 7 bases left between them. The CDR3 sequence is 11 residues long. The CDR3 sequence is CASTQGYGYTF. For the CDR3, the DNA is TGTGCCAGCACCCAGGGCTATGGCTACACCTTC.

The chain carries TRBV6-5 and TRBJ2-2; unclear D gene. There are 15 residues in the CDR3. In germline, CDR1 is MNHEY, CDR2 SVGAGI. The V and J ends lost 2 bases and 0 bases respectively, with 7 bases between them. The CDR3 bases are TGTGCCAGCAGTTACGCCAGGTCGAACACCGGGGAGCTGTTTTTT. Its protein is CASSYARSNTGELFF.

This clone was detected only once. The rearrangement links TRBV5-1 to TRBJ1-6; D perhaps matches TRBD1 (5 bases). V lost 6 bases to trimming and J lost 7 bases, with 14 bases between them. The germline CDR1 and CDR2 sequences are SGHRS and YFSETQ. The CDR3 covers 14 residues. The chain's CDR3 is CASTSTVPNSPLHF. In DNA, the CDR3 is TGCGCCAGCACCTCGACAGTCCCAAATTCACCCCTCCACTTT.

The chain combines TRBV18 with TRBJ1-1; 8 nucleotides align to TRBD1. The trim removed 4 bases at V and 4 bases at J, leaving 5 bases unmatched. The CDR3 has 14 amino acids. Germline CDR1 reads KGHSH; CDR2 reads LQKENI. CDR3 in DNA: TGTGCCAGCTCACAGCAGGGGGCGGGCACTGAAGCTTTCTTT. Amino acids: CASSQQGAGTEAFF.

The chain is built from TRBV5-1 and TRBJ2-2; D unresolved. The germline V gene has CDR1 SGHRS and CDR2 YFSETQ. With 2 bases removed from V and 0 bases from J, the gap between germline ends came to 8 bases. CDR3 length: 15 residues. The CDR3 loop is CASSLRVANTGELFF. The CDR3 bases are TGCGCCAGCAGCTTACGGGTCGCGAACACCGGGGAGCTGTTTTTT.

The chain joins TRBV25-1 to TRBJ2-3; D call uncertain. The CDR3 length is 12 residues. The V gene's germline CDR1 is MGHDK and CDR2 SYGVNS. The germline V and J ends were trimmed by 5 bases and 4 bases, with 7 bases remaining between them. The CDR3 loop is CASSLSADTQYF. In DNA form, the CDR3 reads TGTGCCAGCAGTCTCTCAGCAGATACGCAGTATTTT. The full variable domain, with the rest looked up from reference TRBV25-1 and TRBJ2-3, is EADIYQTPRYLVIGTGKKITLECSQTMGHDKMYWYQQDPGMELHLIHYSYGVNSTEKGDLSSESTVSRIRTEHFPLTLESARPSHTSQYLCASSLSADTQYFGPGTRLTVL.

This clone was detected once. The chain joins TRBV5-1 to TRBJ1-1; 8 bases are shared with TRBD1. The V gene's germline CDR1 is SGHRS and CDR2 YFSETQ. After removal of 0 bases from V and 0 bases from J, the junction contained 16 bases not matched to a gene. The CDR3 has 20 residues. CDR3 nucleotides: TGCGCCAGCAGCTTGGGGGACAGGACCCCGGAGGGGCGCATGAACACTGAAGCTTTCTTT. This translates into CASSLGDRTPEGRMNTEAFF.

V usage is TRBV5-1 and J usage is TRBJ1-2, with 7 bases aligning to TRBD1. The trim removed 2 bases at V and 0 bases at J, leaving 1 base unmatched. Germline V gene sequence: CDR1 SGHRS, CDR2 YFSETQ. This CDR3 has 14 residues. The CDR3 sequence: CASSFGTANYGYTF. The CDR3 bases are TGCGCCAGCAGCTTTGGGACAGCTAACTATGGCTACACCTTC. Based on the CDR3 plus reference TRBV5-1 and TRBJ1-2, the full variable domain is KAGVTQTPRYLIKTRGQQVTLSCSPISGHRSVSWYQQTPGQGLQFLFEYFSETQRNKGNFPGRFSGRQFSNSRSEMNVSTLELGDSALYLCASSFGTANYGYTFGSGTRLTVV.

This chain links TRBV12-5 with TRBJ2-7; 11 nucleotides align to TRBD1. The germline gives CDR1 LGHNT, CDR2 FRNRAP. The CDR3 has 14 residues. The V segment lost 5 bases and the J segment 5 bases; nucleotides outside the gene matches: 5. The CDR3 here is CASGPGTGGNEQYF. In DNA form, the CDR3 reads TGTGCTAGTGGTCCCGGGACAGGGGGTAACGAGCAGTACTTC. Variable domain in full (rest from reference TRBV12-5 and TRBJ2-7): DARVTQTPRHKVTEMGQEVTMRCQPILGHNTVFWYRQTMMQGLELLAYFRNRAPLDDSGMPKDRFSAEMPDATLATLKIQPSEPRDSAVYFCASGPGTGGNEQYFGPGTRLTVT.